This T cell receptor (beta chain) comes out of a study of T cell repertoires in cytomegalovirus infection. Study-wide context: It was the public TCR beta signatures that indicated both CMV infection and matching HLA type.

Via MiXCR, TCRdb re-called the reads, giving one row per CDR3 protein. The sample has roughly 100,000 distinct CDR3 sequences, approximately 17% seen once. Comment on this clonotype: Antigen: not known.

Broader study findings: Dominating the ex vivo response were HLA-C-restricted CMV-specific TCR beta clonotypes.

What was sequenced was PBMCs. The TCR originated in a human donor in good health (CMV status not recorded). Some clones in this sample may be carry-over from other donors' samples.

The CDR3 bases are TGTGCCAGCAGCCTGGGACAGTTCACAGATACGCAGTATTTT. This gives the protein CASSLGQFTDTQYF. The gene calls are TRBV7-2 and TRBJ2-3; 7 nucleotides align to TRBD1. J was trimmed by 2 bases and V by 5 bases; bases with no gene match: 4. From germline, CDR1 is SGHTA and CDR2 FQGNSA. The CDR3 extends over 14 amino acids.